These 17 T cell receptor beta chains were sequenced from one sample in a study of tumor and adjacent non-tumor tissue in lung cancer. A modified ARM-PCR protocol with three rounds of nested PCR amplified TCRbeta. MiXCR, applied by TCRdb to the multiplex PCR reads, yields one record per CDR3 protein. The data show about 85,000 distinct CDR3 sequences, with around three fifths seen just once and roughly 15% held by the top ten. No cell sorting was done before RNA was extracted from the tissue. The sequencing input was lung tumor tissue. All receptors come from a man in his 70s with non-small cell lung cancer.

On this clonotype itself: A much larger clone differs from this one at a single base, so this may be a read error. Since no conserved phenylalanine or tryptophan closes the CDR3, a read error is the likely cause. The chain joins TRBV20-1 to TRBJ2-3; D possibly corresponds to TRBD2 (5 bases). Germline-derived CDR1 and CDR2 are DFQATT and SNEGSKA (reference sequence). V was trimmed by 6 bases and J by 4 bases, leaving 14 bases between them. The CDR3 extends over 13 amino acids. The CDR3 DNA sequence: TGCAGTGCCCCCCTAGCAACCCCAGATACGCAGTATTCT. The encoded protein is CSAPLATPDTQYS.

This clonotype has a count of ten or more. The chain is built from TRBV29-1 and TRBJ1-2; the match to TRBD1 covers 8 bases. J was trimmed by 8 bases and V by 3 bases; bases with no gene match: 5. The germline V gene encodes CDR1 SQVTM and CDR2 ANQGSEA. The length of the CDR3 is 12 residues. CDR3: CSVETGEGGYTF. The DNA for the CDR3 is TGCAGCGTTGAGACAGGGGAGGGCGGCTACACCTTC.

About this clonotype: Germline is not matched at one junction end, which may reflect a read error. The chain uses TRBV29-1 and TRBJ2-6; TRBD1 is a possible D gene (5 bases). This CDR3 is 14 amino acids long. CDR1 is SQVTM, CDR2 ANQGSEA, per germline. The CDR3 bases are TGCAGCGTTGCGATGCTCTCTGGGGCCAACGTCGTGACTTTC. This translates into CSVAMLSGANVVTF.

As to this clonotype: A read error may account for a junction end that differs from germline. The V gene is TRBV6-6, the J gene TRBJ2-1, with TRBD1 matching 7 bases. Germline CDR1 is MNHNY and CDR2 is SVGAGI (reference sequence). The CDR3 length is 13 residues. The CDR3 here is CATSGQLNNEQLF. For the CDR3, the DNA is TGTGCCACCTCGGGACAGTTGAATAATGAGCAGCTCTTC.

The chain joins TRBV11-2 to TRBJ1-4, with 8 bases that match TRBD1. CDR1 SGHAT and CDR2 FQNNGV come from the germline V gene. This CDR3 is 15 amino acids long. With 8 bases clipped from V and 4 bases from J, the junction kept 9 bases outside the gene matches. CDR3 nucleotides: TGTGCCAGCTGCAAACAGGGGGGCCATAATGAAAAACTGTTTTTT. Amino acids: CASCKQGGHNEKLFF.

The chain is built from TRBV6-4 and TRBJ2-3; 9 bases align to TRBD2. The CDR3 has 15 amino acids. V lost 0 bases and J lost 6; bases outside the gene matches: 4. Germline V gives CDR1 MRHNA, CDR2 SNTAGT. The CDR3 is CASSDSAGGIDTQYF. The CDR3 bases are TGTGCCAGCAGTGACTCAGCGGGGGGCATTGATACGCAGTATTTT.

Remarks on this clonotype: A read error may produce the germline difference seen at one junction end. The rearrangement uses TRBV4-1 and TRBJ2-1, with D possibly matching TRBD2 (7 bases). The CDR3 totals 15 residues. Germline V gives CDR1 MGHRA, CDR2 YSYEKL. The CDR3, as DNA: TGCGCCAGCAGTCCCCCGGGGGGCGCAAGGAATGAGCAGCTCTTC. Translating it yields CASSPPGGARNEQLF.

The chain combines TRBV4-1 with TRBJ2-7; TRBD2 is a possible D gene (5 bases). Germline V gene data show CDR1 as MGHRA and CDR2 as YSYEKL. The CDR3 consists of 15 residues. Trimming shortened V by 4 bases and J by 5 bases, and 18 bases separated the two germline ends. DNA of the CDR3: TGCGCCAGCAGCCTCCGGAGTAGCGTGAGTGACGAGCAGTACTTC. Translation: CASSLRSSVSDEQYF.

As regards this clonotype: One junction end does not reproduce the germline sequence, and a read error may be involved. The V gene is TRBV5-3, the J gene TRBJ2-1; possibly TRBD2 for D (6 bases). TRBV5-3 is an ORF, with its function uncertain. The CDR3 sequence is 15 residues long. The CDR3 nucleotides read TGTGCTAGAAGCTTGGATCCTAGCGACTACAATGAGCAGTTCTTC. As protein: CARSLDPSDYNEQFF.

This chain links TRBV6-2 or TRBV6-3 with TRBJ1-1; possible D gene TRBD1, 5 bases. The length of the CDR3 is 17 residues. With 7 bases removed from V and 1 base from J, the gap between germline ends came to 22 bases. Germline V gene lookup returns CDR1 MNHEY and CDR2 SVGEGT. CDR3 DNA sequence: TGTGCCAGCAACAACAGCCGGGGCAGGCCTAAGAACACTGAAGCTTTCTTT. It codes for CASNNSRGRPKNTEAFF.

V usage is TRBV12-3 or TRBV12-4 and J usage is TRBJ2-7, with D perhaps being TRBD1 or TRBD2 (6 bases each). V lost 7 bases to trimming and J lost 5 bases, with 18 bases between them. The CDR3 is 14 residues long. CDR3 bases: TGTGCCAGCACTGACAAGGGGGGAAACCACGAGCAGTACTTC. This encodes CASTDKGGNHEQYF.

For this clonotype: Since a much larger clone is just one base distant, this may be a read error. This rearrangement joins TRBV6-1 to TRBJ1-1, with TRBD1 identical over 9 bases. Germline CDR1 is MNHNS and CDR2 is SASEGT. This CDR3 region has 13 residues. The CDR3: CVSRRTGDTEAFF. The CDR3 DNA follows: TGTGTCAGCAGGAGGACAGGGGACACTGAAGCTTTCTTT.

Turning to this clonotype: One end of the junction is discordant with germline, which a read error may explain. The chain is built from TRBV11-2 and TRBJ2-5; D remains unclear. Germline CDR1 is SGHAT and CDR2 is FQNNGV. This CDR3 is built from 14 residues. The CDR3 spells CAGSLERHQETQYF. The CDR3 nucleotides are TGTGCCGGCAGCTTAGAAAGGCACCAAGAGACCCAGTACTTC.

This clonotype was observed a handful of times. The chain joins TRBV20-1 to TRBJ2-1, with D maybe TRBD1 (6 bases). CDR1 is DFQATT, CDR2 SNEGSKA, per germline (reference sequence). The CDR3 runs to 15 residues. The V and J ends lost 3 bases and 0 bases respectively, with 12 bases between them. The CDR3 protein is CSARNRVGSYNEQFF. CDR3 nucleotide sequence: TGCAGTGCTAGGAACAGGGTAGGCTCCTACAATGAGCAGTTCTTC.

This clonotype was found a few times. Being one base from a much bigger clone, this may be a read error. The rearrangement joins TRBV6-1 to TRBJ2-7; no firm D call. The germline V gene encodes CDR1 MNHNS and CDR2 SASEGT. The CDR3 contains 13 residues. Trimming took off 7 bases at V and 2 bases at J, with 12 bases between the two ends. In nucleotides, the CDR3 is TGTGCCAGCAACTTGAGGCAGACCTACGAGCAGTACTTC. It translates to CASNLRQTYEQYF.

This clonotype has only a few counts. The chain recombines TRBV19 with TRBJ2-7; possible D gene TRBD1, 5 bases. This CDR3 is built from 12 residues. V was clipped by 9 bases and J by 3 bases, with 12 bases between them. Germline loops: CDR1 LNHDA, CDR2 SQIVND (reference sequence). DNA of the CDR3: TGTGCCAGCGGTAGGGGAAGCTACGAGCAGTACTTC. This encodes CASGRGSYEQYF.

This clonotype was detected many times. V gene TRBV5-1 combines with J gene TRBJ2-1; possible D gene TRBD1, 6 bases. The germline CDR1 and CDR2 sequences are SGHRS and YFSETQ. The CDR3 loop spans 17 amino acids. Trimming cost V 0 bases and J 0 bases, with 13 bases left between them. For the CDR3, the DNA is TGCGCCAGCAGCTTGGAAATCACAGGGAGCTCCTACAATGAGCAGTTCTTC. Its translation is CASSLEITGSSYNEQFF.